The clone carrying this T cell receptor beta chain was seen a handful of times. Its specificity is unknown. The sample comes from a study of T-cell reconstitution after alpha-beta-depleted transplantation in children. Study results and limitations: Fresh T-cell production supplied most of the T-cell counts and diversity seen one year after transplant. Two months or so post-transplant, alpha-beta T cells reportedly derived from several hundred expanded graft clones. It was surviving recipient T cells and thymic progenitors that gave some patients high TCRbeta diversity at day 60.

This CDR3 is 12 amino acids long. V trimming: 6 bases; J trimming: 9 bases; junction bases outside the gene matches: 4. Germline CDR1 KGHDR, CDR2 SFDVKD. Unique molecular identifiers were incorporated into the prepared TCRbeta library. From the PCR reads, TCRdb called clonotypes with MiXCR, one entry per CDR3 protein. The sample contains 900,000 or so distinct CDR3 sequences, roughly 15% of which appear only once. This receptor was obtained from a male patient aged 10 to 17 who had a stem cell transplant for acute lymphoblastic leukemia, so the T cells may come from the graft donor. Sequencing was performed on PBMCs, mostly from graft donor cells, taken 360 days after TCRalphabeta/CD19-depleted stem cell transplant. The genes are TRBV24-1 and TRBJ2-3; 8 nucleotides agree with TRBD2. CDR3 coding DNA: TGTGCCACCAGTTCTGCGGGAGGCACGCAGTATTTT. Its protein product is CATSSAGGTQYF.